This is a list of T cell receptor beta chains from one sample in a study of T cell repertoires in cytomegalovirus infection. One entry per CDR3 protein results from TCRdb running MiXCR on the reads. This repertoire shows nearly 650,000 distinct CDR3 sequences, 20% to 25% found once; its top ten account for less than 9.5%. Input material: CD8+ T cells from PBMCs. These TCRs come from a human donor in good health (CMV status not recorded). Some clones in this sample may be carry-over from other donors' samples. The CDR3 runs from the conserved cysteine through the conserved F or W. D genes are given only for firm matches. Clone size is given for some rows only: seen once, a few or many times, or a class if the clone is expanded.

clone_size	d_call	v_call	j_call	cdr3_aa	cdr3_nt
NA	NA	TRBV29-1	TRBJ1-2	CSVVDPGNYGYTF	TGCAGCGTCGTTGACCCCGGGAACTATGGCTACACCTTC
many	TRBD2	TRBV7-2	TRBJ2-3	CASSLTSSGGHKPSTDTQYF	TGTGCCAGCAGCCTCACCTCTAGCGGGGGGCATAAACCTAGCACAGATACGCAGTATTTT
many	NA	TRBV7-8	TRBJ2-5	CASSSPEARRETQYF	TGTGCCAGCAGCTCCCCTGAGGCGAGGCGGGAGACCCAGTACTTC
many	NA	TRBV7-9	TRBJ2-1	CASISGDEQFF	TGTGCCAGTATCTCCGGGGATGAGCAGTTCTTC
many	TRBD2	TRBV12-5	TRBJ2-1	CASGLSTGLDHYNEQFF	TGTGCTAGTGGTTTGTCAACCGGACTAGATCACTACAATGAGCAGTTCTTC
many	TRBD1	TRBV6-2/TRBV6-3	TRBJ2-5	CASSQGTGLETQYF	TGTGCCAGCAGTCAAGGGACAGGGCTGGAGACCCAGTACTTC
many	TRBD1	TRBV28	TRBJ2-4	CASSLSGGKNIQYF	TGTGCCAGCAGTTTATCAGGGGGCAAAAACATTCAGTACTTC
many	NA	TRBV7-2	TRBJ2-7	CAIPPHRVLEQYF	TGTGCCATCCCGCCCCACAGGGTTCTCGAGCAGTACTTC
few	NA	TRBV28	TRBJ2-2	CASSLRSVLGELFF	TGTGCCAGCAGTTTAAGGTCCGTCCTCGGGGAGCTGTTTTTT
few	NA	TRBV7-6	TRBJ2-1	CASSQGQYNEQFF	TGTGCCAGCAGCCAAGGACAGTACAATGAGCAGTTCTTC
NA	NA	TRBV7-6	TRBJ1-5	CASSLATYNQPQHF	TGTGCCAGCAGCCTTGCGACGTACAATCAGCCCCAGCATTTT
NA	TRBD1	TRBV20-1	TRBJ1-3	CSARVPGQYSGNTIYF	TGCAGTGCTAGAGTTCCGGGACAGTACTCTGGAAACACCATATATTTT
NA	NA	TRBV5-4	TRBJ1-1	CASSLFAGENTEAFF	TGTGCCAGCAGCTTGTTTGCAGGGGAGAACACTGAAGCTTTCTTT
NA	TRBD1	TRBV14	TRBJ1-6	CASSPTGFKSPLHF	TGTGCCAGCAGCCCGACAGGGTTCAAATCACCCCTCCACTTT
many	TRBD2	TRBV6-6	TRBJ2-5	CASYTRDRGTRQETQYF	TGTGCCAGCTATACCCGGGACCGAGGGACTAGACAAGAGACCCAGTACTTC
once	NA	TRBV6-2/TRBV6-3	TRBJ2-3	CASSYSEGPITDTQYF	TGTGCCAGCAGTTACTCAGAGGGACCGATCACAGATACGCAGTATTTT
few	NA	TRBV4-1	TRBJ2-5	CASSQDSWGAAETQYF	TGCGCCAGCAGCCAAGATTCTTGGGGGGCCGCCGAGACCCAGTACTTC
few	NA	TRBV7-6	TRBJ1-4	CASSLGRGRSNEKLFF	TGTGCCAGCAGCTTAGGCCGCGGCAGATCTAATGAAAAACTGTTTTTT
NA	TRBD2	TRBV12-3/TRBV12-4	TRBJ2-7	CASTTSGGNYEQYF	TGTGCCAGCACGACTAGCGGGGGGAACTACGAGCAGTACTTC
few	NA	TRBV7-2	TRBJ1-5	CASSLALPNQPQHF	TGTGCCAGCAGCTTAGCGCTTCCCAATCAGCCCCAGCATTTT
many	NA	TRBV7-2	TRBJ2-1	CASSHGGARGDEQFF	TGTGCCAGCAGCCATGGGGGGGCGCGAGGAGATGAGCAGTTCTTC
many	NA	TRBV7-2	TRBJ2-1	CASSLGRDFYNEQFF	TGTGCCAGCAGCTTAGGTCGGGACTTTTACAATGAGCAGTTCTTC
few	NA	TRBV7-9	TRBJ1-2	CASSLGQSNYGYTF	TGTGCCAGCAGCTTAGGGCAGTCTAACTATGGCTACACCTTC
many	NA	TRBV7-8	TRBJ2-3	CASSFSLDSASTDTQYF	TGTGCCAGCAGCTTTTCCCTAGACAGCGCAAGCACAGATACGCAGTATTTT
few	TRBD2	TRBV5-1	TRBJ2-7	CASSLKESGEYEQYF	TGCGCCAGCAGCTTGAAAGAGAGCGGGGAGTACGAGCAGTACTTC
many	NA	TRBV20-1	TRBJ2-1	CSARVPNYNEQFF	TGCAGTGCTAGAGTCCCGAACTACAATGAGCAGTTCTTC
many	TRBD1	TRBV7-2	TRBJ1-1	CASSSQGADTEAFF	TGTGCCAGCAGCTCCCAGGGGGCTGACACTGAAGCTTTCTTT
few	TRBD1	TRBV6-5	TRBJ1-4	CASSYSTGSNEKLFF	TGTGCCAGCAGTTACTCGACAGGGTCTAATGAAAAACTGTTTTTT
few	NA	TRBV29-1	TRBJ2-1	CSVESAGLYNEQFF	TGCAGCGTTGAGTCGGCAGGATTGTACAATGAGCAGTTCTTC
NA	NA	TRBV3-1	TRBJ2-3	CASSQDRGGPSDTQYF	TGTGCCAGCAGCCAAGATAGGGGGGGCCCTTCAGATACGCAGTATTTT
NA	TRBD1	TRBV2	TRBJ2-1	CASRQGATSYNEQFF	TGTGCCAGCAGACAGGGGGCCACGTCCTACAATGAGCAGTTCTTC
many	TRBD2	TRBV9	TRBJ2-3	CASSVARTSGEDTQYF	TGTGCCAGCAGCGTAGCCCGGACTAGCGGGGAAGATACGCAGTATTTT
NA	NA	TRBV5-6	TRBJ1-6	CASSPQDRSYNSPLHF	TGTGCCAGCAGCCCACAGGACCGCTCCTATAATTCACCCCTCCACTTT
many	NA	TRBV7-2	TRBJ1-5	CASSSLPGTEPQHF	TGTGCCAGCAGCTCCCTTCCCGGGACGGAGCCCCAGCATTTT
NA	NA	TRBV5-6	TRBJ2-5	CASSLMAGFEETQYF	TGTGCCAGCAGCTTGATGGCGGGGTTCGAGGAGACCCAGTACTTC
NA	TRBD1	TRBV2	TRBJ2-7	CASSLGQGRRYEQYF	TGTGCCAGCAGTCTCGGACAGGGAAGACGCTACGAGCAGTACTTC
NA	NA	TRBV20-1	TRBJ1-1	CSARDYRSLNIEAFF	TGCAGTGCTAGGGACTACAGGTCTTTAAACATTGAAGCTTTCTTT
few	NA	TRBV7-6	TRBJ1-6	CASSPVSPLHF	TGTGCCAGCAGCCCCGTTTCGCCCCTCCACTTT
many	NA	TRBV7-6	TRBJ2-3	CASSLYRSPDTQYF	TGTGCCAGCAGCTTGTACAGGAGCCCAGATACGCAGTATTTT
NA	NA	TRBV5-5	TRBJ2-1	CANSLAALGGSYNEQFF	TGTGCCAACAGCTTGGCGGCTCTAGGGGGCTCCTACAATGAGCAGTTCTTC
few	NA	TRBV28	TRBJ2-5	CASSSPLAGIQETQYF	TGTGCCAGCAGTTCTCCCCTGGCGGGGATCCAAGAGACCCAGTACTTC
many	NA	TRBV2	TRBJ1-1	CASSELGRPNTEAFF	TGTGCCAGCAGTGAACTGGGTAGGCCAAACACTGAAGCTTTCTTT
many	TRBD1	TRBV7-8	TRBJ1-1	CASSDRVGPNTEAFF	TGTGCCAGCAGCGACAGGGTTGGGCCTAACACTGAAGCTTTCTTT
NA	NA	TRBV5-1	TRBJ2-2	CASSLVLRGYNTGELFF	TGCGCCAGCAGCTTGGTGCTCAGGGGATATAACACCGGGGAGCTGTTTTTT
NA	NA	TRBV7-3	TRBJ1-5	CASTDDRTHVIWPQHF	TGTGCCAGCACCGATGACAGGACCCATGTTATTTGGCCCCAGCATTTT
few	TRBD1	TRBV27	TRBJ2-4	CASQTWTGKYKNIQYF	TGTGCCAGCCAAACTTGGACAGGGAAATACAAAAACATTCAGTACTTC
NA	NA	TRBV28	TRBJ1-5	CASSSLRRGRGNQPQHF	TGTGCCAGCAGTTCGCTGAGACGCGGGAGGGGCAATCAGCCCCAGCATTTT
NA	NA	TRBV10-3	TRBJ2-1	CAIWTGDTNEQFF	TGTGCCATCTGGACGGGAGACACCAATGAGCAGTTCTTC
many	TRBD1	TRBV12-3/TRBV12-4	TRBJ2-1	CASKEQGVAEQFF	TGTGCCAGCAAGGAACAGGGGGTTGCGGAGCAGTTCTTC
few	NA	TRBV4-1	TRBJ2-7	CASSPAEGGEILYEQYF	TGCGCCAGCAGCCCAGCGGAGGGTGGGGAAATTTTATACGAGCAGTACTTC